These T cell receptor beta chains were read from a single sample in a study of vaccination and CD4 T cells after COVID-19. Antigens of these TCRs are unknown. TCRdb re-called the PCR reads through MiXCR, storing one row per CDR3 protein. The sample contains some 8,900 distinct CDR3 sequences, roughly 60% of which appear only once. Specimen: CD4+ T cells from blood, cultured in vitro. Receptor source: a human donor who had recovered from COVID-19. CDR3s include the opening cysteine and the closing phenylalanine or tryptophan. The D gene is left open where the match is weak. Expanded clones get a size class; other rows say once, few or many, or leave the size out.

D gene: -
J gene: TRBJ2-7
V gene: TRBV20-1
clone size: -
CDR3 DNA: TGCAGTGCTGGAGGGGACTTGGAAGAGCAGTACTTC
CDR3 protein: CSAGGDLEEQYF

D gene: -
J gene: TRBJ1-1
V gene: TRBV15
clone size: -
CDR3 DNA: TGTGCCACCAGACCAGAGTTAGGGGCCCTCGGGACTGAAGCTTTCTTT
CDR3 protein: CATRPELGALGTEAFF

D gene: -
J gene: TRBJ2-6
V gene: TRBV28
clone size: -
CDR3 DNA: TGTGCCAGCAGAGGGGCCAGCTCTGGGGCCAACGTCCTGACTTTC
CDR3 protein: CASRGASSGANVLTF

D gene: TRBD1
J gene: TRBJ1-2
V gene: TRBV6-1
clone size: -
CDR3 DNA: TGTGCCAGCAGTACATCCAACAGGGGAGGCAATGGCTACACCTTC
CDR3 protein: CASSTSNRGGNGYTF

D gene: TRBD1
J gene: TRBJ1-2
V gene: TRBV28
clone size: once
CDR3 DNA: TGTGCCAGCAGTCCTTACGGGACAGGCTCCCTGGGCTATGGCTACACCTTC
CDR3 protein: CASSPYGTGSLGYGYTF

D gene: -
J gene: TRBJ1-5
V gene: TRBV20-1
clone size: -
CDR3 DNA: TGCAGTGCTAGAGTCGGGATGTGGCAGCCCCAGCATTTT
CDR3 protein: CSARVGMWQPQHF

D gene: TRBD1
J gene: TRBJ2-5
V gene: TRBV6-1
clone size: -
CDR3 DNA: TGTGCCAGCAGACCACAGGGGGGAGGTGAGACCCAGTACTTC
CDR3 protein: CASRPQGGGETQYF

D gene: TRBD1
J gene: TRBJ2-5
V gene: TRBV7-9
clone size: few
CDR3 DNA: TGTGCCAGCAGCTTAGCGGGACAGGTAGCAGAGACCCAGTACTTC
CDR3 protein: CASSLAGQVAETQYF

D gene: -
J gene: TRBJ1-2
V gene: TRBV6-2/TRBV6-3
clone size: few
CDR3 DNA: TGTGCCAGCAGTTACCAAGGGGGCTACACCTTC
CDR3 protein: CASSYQGGYTF

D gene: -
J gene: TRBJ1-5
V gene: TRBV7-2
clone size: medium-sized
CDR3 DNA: TGTGCCAGCAGCTTCTACTATAGCAATCAGCCCCAGCATTTT
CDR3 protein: CASSFYYSNQPQHF

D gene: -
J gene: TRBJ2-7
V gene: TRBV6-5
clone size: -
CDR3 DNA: TGTGCCAGCAGTTACTCGAGGGCCACCTACGAGCAGTACTTC
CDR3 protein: CASSYSRATYEQYF

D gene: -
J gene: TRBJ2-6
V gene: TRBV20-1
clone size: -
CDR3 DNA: TGCAGTGCTGCCAGGGTGTCTGGGGCCAACGTCCTGACTTTC
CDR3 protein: CSAARVSGANVLTF

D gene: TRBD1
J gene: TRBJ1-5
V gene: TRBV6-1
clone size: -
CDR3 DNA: TGTGCCAGCAGACGGACAGGGGGGAATCAGCCCCAGCATTTT
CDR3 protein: CASRRTGGNQPQHF

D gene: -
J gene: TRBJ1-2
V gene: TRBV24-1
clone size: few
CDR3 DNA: TGTGCCACCAGTGATCCCCAGGGTGGCTACACCTTC
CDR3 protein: CATSDPQGGYTF

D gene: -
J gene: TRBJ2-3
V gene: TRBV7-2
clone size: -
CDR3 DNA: TGTGCCAGCAGCCCACTAGAGGCGCAGTATTTT
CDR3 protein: CASSPLEAQYF

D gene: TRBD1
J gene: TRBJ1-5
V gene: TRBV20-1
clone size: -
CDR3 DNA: TGCAGCGCATCAGGGGGTATCAATCAGCCCCAGCATTTT
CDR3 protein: CSASGGINQPQHF

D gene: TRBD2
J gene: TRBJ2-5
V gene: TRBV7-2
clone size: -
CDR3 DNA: TGTGCCAGCAGCTTAGTTGAGCTAGCGGGTAGGGAGACCCAGTACTTC
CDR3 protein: CASSLVELAGRETQYF

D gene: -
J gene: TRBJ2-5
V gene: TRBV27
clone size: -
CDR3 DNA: TGTGCCAGCAGTTCCCCTCAAGAGACCCAGTACTTC
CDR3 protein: CASSSPQETQYF

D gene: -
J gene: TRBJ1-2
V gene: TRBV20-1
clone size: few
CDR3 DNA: TGCAGTGCTAGACGGGCCAGCGCGGCAGGCTACACCTTC
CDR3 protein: CSARRASAAGYTF

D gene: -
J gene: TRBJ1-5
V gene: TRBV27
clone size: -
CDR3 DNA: TGTGCCAGCAGTTTATGGGGGGGCACATCCGGCAATCAGCCCCAGCATTTT
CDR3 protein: CASSLWGGTSGNQPQHF

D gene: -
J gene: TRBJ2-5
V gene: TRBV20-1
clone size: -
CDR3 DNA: TGCAGTCCCTATTCCCGGGGCCGAGAGACCCAGTACTTC
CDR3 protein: CSPYSRGRETQYF

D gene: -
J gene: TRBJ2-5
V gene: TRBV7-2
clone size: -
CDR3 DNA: TGTGCCAGCAGCTTAGGCATCGGCCAAGAGACCCAGTACTTC
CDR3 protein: CASSLGIGQETQYF